The sequence of this T cell receptor beta chain was determined in a study of CD8+ T cells in alopecia areata. Study findings and constraints: Tofacitinib significantly brought down scalp clonality and expanded CD8+ clones among top 100.

In the case of this clone: The antigen is unknown. The sample carries other DNA sequences with the same CDR3.

Extracted RNA was reverse transcribed into cDNA, the sequencing template. Sequencing used immunoSEQ multiplex PCR; TCRdb keeps in-frame clones, though not all of them. The profile shows approximately 210,000 clones, 40% to 45% of them singletons. Treatment here: oral pan-JAK inhibitor, 5-10 mg twice daily. V shed 2 bases and J shed 2 bases, with 9 bases lying between them. CDR1 is SGHTA and CDR2 is FQGTGA in the germline V gene. The CDR3 is 14 amino acids. The chain couples TRBV7-3 to TRBJ1-1; possible D gene TRBD1, 5 bases. This receptor was taken from a human donor with alopecia areata. The sequencing here drew on CD4+ T cells sorted from blood, taken between weeks 36 and 40, from a patient treated with tofacitinib. CDR3 nucleotide sequence: TGTGCCAGCAGCTTAGTGGGGGGAAACACTGAAGCTTTCTTT. It encodes CASSLVGGNTEAFF.